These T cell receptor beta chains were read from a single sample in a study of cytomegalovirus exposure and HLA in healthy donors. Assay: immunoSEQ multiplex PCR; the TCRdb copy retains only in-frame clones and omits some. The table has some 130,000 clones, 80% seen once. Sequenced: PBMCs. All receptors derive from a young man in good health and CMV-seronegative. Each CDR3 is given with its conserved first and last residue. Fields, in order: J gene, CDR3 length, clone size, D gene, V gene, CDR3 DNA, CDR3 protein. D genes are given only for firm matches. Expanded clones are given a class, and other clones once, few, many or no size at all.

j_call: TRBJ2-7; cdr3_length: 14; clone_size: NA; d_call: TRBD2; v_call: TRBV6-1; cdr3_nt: TGTGCCAGCTACTTAGGACTAGCGGGGTACGAGCAGTACTTC; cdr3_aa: CASYLGLAGYEQYF
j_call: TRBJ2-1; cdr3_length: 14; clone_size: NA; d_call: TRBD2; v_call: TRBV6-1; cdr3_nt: TGTGCCAGCAGAGGTAGCGGGAGAGTGTATGAGCAGTTCTTC; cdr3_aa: CASRGSGRVYEQFF
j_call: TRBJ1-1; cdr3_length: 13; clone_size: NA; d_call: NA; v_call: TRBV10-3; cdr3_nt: TGTGCCATCAGTAACCAACAGGGTACTGAAGCTTTCTTT; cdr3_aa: CAISNQQGTEAFF
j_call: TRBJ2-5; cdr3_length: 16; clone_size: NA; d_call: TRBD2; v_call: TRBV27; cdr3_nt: TGTGCCAGCAGGACAAGGAGCGGGGGATTCCAAGAGACCCAGTACTTC; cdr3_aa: CASRTRSGGFQETQYF
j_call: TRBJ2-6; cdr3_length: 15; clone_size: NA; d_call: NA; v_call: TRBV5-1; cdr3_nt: TGCGCCAGCAGCTTGGACAGCTCTGGGGCCAACGTCCTGACTTTC; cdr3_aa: CASSLDSSGANVLTF
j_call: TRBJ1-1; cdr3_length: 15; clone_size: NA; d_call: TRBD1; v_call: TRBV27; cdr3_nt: TGTGCCAGCAGTTGGGGACAGGGCGGGACGGCTGAAGCTTTCTTT; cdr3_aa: CASSWGQGGTAEAFF
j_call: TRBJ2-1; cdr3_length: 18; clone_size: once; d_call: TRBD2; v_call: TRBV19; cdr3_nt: TGTGCCAGTAGTATCGGCTACCCTCGGACTAGCGGGCATGGTGAGCAGTTCTTC; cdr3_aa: CASSIGYPRTSGHGEQFF
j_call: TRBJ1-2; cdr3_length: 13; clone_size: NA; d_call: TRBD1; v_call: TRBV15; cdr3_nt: TGTGCCACCAGCAGTCCAGGGGGCCTGCTTAACACCTTC; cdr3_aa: CATSSPGGLLNTF
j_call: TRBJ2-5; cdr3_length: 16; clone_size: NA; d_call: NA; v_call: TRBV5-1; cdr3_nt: TGCGCCAGCGGGGGGGGCTACGGCGGGTCCCTGGAGACCCAGTACTTC; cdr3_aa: CASGGGYGGSLETQYF
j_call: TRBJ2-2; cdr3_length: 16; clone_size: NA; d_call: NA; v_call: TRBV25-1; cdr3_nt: TGTGCCAGCAGTCCGAAGGGCCTAGCCCTCTCTGGGGAGCTGTTTTTT; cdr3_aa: CASSPKGLALSGELFF
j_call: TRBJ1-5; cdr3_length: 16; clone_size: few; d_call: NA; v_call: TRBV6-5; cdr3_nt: TGTGCCAGCAGTTACTCTAGCACTTTGGGCAATCAGCCCCAGCATTTT; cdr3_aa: CASSYSSTLGNQPQHF
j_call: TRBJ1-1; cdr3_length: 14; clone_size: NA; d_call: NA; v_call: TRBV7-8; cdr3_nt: TGTGCCAGCAGCCGACGGGGAGGAGACACTGAAGCTTTCTTT; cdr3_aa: CASSRRGGDTEAFF
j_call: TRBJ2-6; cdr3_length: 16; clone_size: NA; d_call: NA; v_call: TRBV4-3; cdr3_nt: TGCGCCAGCAGCCAAGGGAGTTCGTGGGGGGCCAACGTCCTGACTTTC; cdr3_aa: CASSQGSSWGANVLTF
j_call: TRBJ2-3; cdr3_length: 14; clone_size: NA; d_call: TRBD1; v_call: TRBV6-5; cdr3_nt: TGTGCCAGCAGTTCCGGGACAGGGGCAGATACGCAGTATTTT; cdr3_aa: CASSSGTGADTQYF
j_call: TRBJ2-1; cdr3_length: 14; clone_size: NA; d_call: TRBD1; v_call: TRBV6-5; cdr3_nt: TGTGCCAGCAGTTGGGACAGAGCCTACAATGAGCAGTTCTTC; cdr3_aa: CASSWDRAYNEQFF
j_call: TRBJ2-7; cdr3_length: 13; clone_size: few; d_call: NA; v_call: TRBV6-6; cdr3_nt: TGTGCCAGCAGAACTACAGGGTCCTACGAGCAGTACTTC; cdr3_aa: CASRTTGSYEQYF
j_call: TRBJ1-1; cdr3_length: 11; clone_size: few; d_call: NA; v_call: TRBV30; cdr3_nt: TGTGCCGTTACAGTTTCCACTGAAGCTTTCTTT; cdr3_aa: CAVTVSTEAFF
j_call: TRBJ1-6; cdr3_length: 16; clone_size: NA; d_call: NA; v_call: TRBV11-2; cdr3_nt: TGTGCCAGCAGCTTCCGACCGACAGGCCCAAATTCACCCCTCCACTTT; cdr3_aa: CASSFRPTGPNSPLHF
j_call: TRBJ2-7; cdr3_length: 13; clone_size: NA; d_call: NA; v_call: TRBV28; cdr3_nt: TGTGCCAGCAGTTCCCCCAGACACTACGAGCAGTACTTC; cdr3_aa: CASSSPRHYEQYF
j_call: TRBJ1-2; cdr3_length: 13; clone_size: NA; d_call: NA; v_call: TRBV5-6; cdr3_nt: TGTGCCAGCATACCTCTTCGGGGGTACGGCTACACCTTC; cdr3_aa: CASIPLRGYGYTF
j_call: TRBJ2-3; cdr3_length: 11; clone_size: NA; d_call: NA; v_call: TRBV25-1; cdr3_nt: TGTGCCAGCAGCGTCGCGGATACGCAGTATTTT; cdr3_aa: CASSVADTQYF
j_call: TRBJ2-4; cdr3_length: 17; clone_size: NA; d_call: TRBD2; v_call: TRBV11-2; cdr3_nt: TGTGCCAGCAGCAATAGCGGGAGGGCTTTAGCCAAAAACATTCAGTACTTC; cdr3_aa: CASSNSGRALAKNIQYF
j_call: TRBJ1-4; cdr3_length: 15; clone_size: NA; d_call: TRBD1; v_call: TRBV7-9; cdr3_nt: TGTGCCAGCAGCTTAGGGGACAGGGCGGGTGAAAAACTGTTTTTT; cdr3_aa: CASSLGDRAGEKLFF
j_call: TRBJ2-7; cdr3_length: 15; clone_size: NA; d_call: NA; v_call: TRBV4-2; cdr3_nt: TGTGCCAGCAGCCAAGAGACCCACCAGGGCTACGAGCAGTACTTC; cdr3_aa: CASSQETHQGYEQYF
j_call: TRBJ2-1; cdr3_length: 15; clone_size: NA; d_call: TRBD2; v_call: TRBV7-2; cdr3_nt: TGTGCCAGCAGCCAAAGACTAGCGGGGAACAATGAGCAGTTCTTC; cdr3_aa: CASSQRLAGNNEQFF
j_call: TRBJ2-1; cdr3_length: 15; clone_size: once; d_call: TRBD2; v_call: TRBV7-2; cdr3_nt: TGTGCCAGCAGCTCCCTAGCGGGGCCCTACAATGAGCAGTTCTTC; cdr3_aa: CASSSLAGPYNEQFF
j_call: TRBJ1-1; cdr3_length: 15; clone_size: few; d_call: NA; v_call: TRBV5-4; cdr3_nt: TGTGCCAGCAGCTTTGCTGGGGCTTTGAACACTGAAGCTTTCTTT; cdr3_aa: CASSFAGALNTEAFF
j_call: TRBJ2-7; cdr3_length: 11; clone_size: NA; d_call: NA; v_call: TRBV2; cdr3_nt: TGTGCCAGCAGTGCTTTCTACGAGCAGTACTTC; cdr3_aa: CASSAFYEQYF
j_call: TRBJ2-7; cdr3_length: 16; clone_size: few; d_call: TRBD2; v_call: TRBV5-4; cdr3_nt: TGTGCCAGCAGCTCCCGGACTAGCGGGTACCACGGCGAGCAGTACTTC; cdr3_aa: CASSSRTSGYHGEQYF
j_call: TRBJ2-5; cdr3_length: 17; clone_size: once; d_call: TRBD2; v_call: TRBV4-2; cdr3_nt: TGTGCCAGCAGCCCCCAGGGACTAGCGGGAAAACAAGAGACCCAGTACTTC; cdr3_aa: CASSPQGLAGKQETQYF
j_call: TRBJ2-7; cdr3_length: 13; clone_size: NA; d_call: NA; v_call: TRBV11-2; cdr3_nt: TGTGCCAGCAGCTTTAGCAGCGGCTACGAGCAGTACTTC; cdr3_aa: CASSFSSGYEQYF
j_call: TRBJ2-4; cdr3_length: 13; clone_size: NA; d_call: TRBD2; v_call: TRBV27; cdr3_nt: TGTGCCAGCAGGCTAGCGGGAGGAGACATTCAGTACTTC; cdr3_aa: CASRLAGGDIQYF
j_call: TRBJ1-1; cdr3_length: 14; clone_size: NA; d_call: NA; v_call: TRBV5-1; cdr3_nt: TGCGCCAGCAGCTCCCGACTGGTGAACACTGAAGCTTTCTTT; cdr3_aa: CASSSRLVNTEAFF
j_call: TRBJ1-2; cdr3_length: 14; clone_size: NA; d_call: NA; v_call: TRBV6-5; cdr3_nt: TGTGCCAGCAGTGGGACAAAGAATAACTATGGCTACACCTTC; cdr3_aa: CASSGTKNNYGYTF
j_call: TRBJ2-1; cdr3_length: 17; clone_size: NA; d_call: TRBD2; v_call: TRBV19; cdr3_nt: TGTGCCAGTAGTGTCAATCTAGCGGGAGGGCTCAAGAATGAGCAGTTCTTC; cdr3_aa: CASSVNLAGGLKNEQFF
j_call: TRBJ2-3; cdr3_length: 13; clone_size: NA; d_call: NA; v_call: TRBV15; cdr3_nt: TGTGCCACCAGCAGAGATCTTGCAGATACGCAGTATTTT; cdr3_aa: CATSRDLADTQYF
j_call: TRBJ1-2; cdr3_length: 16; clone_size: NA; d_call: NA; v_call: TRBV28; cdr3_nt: TGTGCCAGCAGTTTCCCCCAACAGACACAATCCTATGGCTACACCTTC; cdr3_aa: CASSFPQQTQSYGYTF
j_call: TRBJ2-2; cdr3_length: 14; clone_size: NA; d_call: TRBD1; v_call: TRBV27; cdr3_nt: TGTGCCAGCAAGGTGACAGGGCACACCGGGGAGCTGTTTTTT; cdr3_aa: CASKVTGHTGELFF
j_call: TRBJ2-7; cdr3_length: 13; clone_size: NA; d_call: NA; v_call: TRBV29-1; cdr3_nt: TGCAGCGTTGCCCCAGGGGCAGGACTGGAGCAGTACTTC; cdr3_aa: CSVAPGAGLEQYF
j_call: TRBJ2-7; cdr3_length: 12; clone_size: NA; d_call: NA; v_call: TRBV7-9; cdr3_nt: TGTGCCAGCAGCTTACAAAACTACGAGCAGTACTTC; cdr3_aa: CASSLQNYEQYF
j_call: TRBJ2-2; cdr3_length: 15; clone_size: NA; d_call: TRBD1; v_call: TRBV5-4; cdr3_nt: TGTGCCAGCAGATCCGGGACAGGGGCCGGCGGGGAGCTGTTTTTT; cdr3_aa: CASRSGTGAGGELFF
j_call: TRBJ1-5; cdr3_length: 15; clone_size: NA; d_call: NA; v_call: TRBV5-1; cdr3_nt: TGCGCCAGCAGCTTGGTGCCAGATAGCAATCAGCCCCAGCATTTT; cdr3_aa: CASSLVPDSNQPQHF
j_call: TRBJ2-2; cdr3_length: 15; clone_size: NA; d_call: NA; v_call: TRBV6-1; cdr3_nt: TGTGCCAGCAGTGAAGCGCTTCTCAGCGCCGGGGAGCTGTTTTTT; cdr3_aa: CASSEALLSAGELFF
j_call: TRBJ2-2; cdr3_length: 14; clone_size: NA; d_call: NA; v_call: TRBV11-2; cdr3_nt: TGTGCCAGCAGCTTAAACGGTTACACCGGGGAGCTGTTTTTT; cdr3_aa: CASSLNGYTGELFF
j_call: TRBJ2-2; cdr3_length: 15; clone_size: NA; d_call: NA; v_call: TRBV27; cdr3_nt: TGTGCCAGCAGTTCCCCGGGAGAGTACACCGGGGAGCTGTTTTTT; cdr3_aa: CASSSPGEYTGELFF
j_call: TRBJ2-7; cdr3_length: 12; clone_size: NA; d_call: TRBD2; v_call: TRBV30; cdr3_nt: TGTGCCTGGAGTGTAAGCGGGGCCGAGCAGTACTTC; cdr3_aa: CAWSVSGAEQYF
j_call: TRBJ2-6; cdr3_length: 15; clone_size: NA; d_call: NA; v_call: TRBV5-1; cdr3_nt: TGCGCCAGCAGACAAGACATCAGTGGGGCCAACGTCCTGACTTTC; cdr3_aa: CASRQDISGANVLTF
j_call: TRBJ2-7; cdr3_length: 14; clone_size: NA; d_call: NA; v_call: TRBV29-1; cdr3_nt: TGCAGCGTTGAAGATCCCCAGGGTCCCTACGAGCAGTACTTC; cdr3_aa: CSVEDPQGPYEQYF
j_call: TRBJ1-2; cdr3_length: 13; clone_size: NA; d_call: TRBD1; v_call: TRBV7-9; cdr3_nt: TGTTCCAGCAGCCCTGGACAGGGCTATGGCTACACCTTC; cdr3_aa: CSSSPGQGYGYTF
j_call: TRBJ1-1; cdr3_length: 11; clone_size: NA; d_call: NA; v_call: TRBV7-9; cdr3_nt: TGTGCCAGCAGCCAGGGGTCCGAAGCTTTCTTT; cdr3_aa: CASSQGSEAFF
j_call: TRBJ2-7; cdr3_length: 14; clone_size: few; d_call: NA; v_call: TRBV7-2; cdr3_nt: TGTGCCAGCAGCTTTCAGCGGGTATCTTTCGAGCAGTACTTC; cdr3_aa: CASSFQRVSFEQYF